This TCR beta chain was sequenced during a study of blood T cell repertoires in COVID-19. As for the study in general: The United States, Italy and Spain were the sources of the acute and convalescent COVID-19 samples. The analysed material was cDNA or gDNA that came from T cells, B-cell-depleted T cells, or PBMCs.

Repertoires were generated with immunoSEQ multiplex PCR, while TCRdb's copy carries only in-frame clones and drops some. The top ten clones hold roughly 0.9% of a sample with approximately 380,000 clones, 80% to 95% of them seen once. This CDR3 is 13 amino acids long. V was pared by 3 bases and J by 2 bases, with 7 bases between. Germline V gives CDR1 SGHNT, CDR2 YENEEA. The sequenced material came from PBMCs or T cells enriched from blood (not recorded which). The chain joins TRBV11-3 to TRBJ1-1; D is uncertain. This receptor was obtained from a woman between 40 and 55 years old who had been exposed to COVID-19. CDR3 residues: CASSLTSNTEAFF. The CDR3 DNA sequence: TGTGCCAGCAGCTTGACATCAAACACTGAAGCTTTCTTT.